Presented here are 31 T cell receptor beta chains from one specimen sequenced in a study of PD-1 blockade in classical Hodgkin lymphoma (dated by TCRdb to 2020 to 2022). Libraries were made using the immunoSEQ multiplex PCR assay. As stored in TCRdb, this immuneACCESS dataset retains in-frame rearrangements with V and J assigned. A fraction of the clones does not appear; measured against another copy, unresolved V genes explain less than half of the discrepancy, and the remainder lacks a known reason. For this sample there are over 2,500 clones; around 75% appear just once. Clones ranked in the top ten supply about 24% of the sample. The time point label, read with the paper, signifies: cycle 4 day 1 (C4D1), after 5 to 7 weeks of nivolumab. Relapse after autologous stem cell transplantation had occurred in all trial patients, and cohorts A, B and C were distinguished by prior brentuximab vedotin exposure. CD8+ T cells were purified from thawed PBMCs by magnetic negative selection with a Miltenyi CD8+ T cell isolation kit.

Sequences were derived from CD8+ T cells from blood, sampled before the fourth cycle of nivolumab. The receptor set was obtained from a human donor with classical Hodgkin lymphoma.

This clone appeared once. This chain joins TRBV4-3 and TRBJ1-1, with D unclear. Germline assignment: CDR1 LGHNA and CDR2 YSLEER. Between the trimmed V and J ends, which lost 0 bases and 6 bases, there was a span of 11 bases. This CDR3 is 14 amino acids long. The CDR3 region is CASSQDLADAEAFF. For the CDR3, the DNA is TGCGCCAGCAGCCAAGATTTGGCCGACGCTGAAGCTTTCTTT.

V gene TRBV4-2 combines with J gene TRBJ1-3, with a possible D match to TRBD1 (6 bases). Germline CDR1 and CDR2: LGHNA and YNFKEQ. The CDR3 covers 21 residues. The germline V and J ends were trimmed by 3 bases and 4 bases, with 31 bases remaining between them. DNA for the CDR3: TGTGCCAGCAGCCACCCCGGACAGAATACTCTGGAAACACGTAGCGGAAACACCATATATTTT. Translated: CASSHPGQNTLETRSGNTIYF.

This clone has only a few counts. This chain uses TRBV5-6 with TRBJ1-2, with D unresolved. V lost 6 bases, J lost 1 base, and 16 bases lay in between. The CDR3 length is 15 residues. CDR1 and CDR2 (germline): SGHDT, YYEEEE. The CDR3, as DNA: TGTGCCAGCACCCTGGATCTGGGATTTAACTATGGCTACACCTTC. Its protein is CASTLDLGFNYGYTF. Supplemented by reference TRBV5-6 and TRBJ1-2, the full variable domain reads DAGVTQSPTHLIKTRGQQVTLRCSPKSGHDTVSWYQQALGQGPQFIFQYYEEEERQRGNFPDRFSGHQFPNYSSELNVNALLLGDSALYLCASTLDLGFNYGYTFGSGTRLTVV.

This clone appeared a few times. The germline gene is not matched at one end of the junction; a read error may be the cause. V and J are TRBV5-3 and TRBJ2-7; 7 bases fit TRBD1. TRBV5-3 is an ORF for which the function is uncertain. CDR3 length equals 14 residues. The CDR3 loop reads CASSYPTGFHEQYF. The DNA of the CDR3 is TGTGCCAGCAGCTATCCGACAGGGTTTCACGAGCAGTACTTC.

This clone appeared once. This chain connects TRBV11-2 to TRBJ2-1, with 9 bases that match TRBD1. V dropped 6 bases and J dropped 4; count of bases not matched to a gene: 10. The germline CDR1 and CDR2 sequences are SGHAT and FQNNGV. This CDR3 is built from 16 residues. The CDR3 DNA reads as TGTGCCAGCAGTTTCCGCCGGGACAGGGCTTACAATGAGCAGTTCTTC. As protein: CASSFRRDRAYNEQFF.

The chain has TRBV5-6 and TRBJ1-2; 7 nucleotides agree with TRBD1. Losses at the gene ends were 4 bases for V and 4 bases for J; bases not matched to a gene: 4. Germline CDR1 reads SGHDT; CDR2 reads YYEEEE. The CDR3 length is 13 residues. The CDR3 is CASSTRGFYGYTF. DNA for the CDR3: TGTGCCAGCAGCACCAGGGGGTTCTATGGCTACACCTTC.

This clone occurred once. The rearrangement uses TRBV28 and TRBJ2-5; D unresolved. The V gene's germline CDR1 is MDHEN and CDR2 SYDVKM. This CDR3 is built from 16 residues. V was cut by 5 bases and J by 5 bases, with 21 bases left in between. CDR3 coding DNA: TGTGCCAGCAGTGGCCCCGGGCCCCATTGGGCTGAGACCCAGTACTTC. Encoded protein: CASSGPGPHWAETQYF.

V is TRBV6-5 and J is TRBJ2-7; 10 bases map to TRBD1. The CDR3 loop spans 15 amino acids. Germline CDR1 reads MNHEY; CDR2 reads SVGAGI. V gave up 2 bases and J gave up 4 bases; unmatched junction bases: 5. The CDR3 loop reads CASSYDRTGGYEQYF. The CDR3 DNA is TGTGCCAGCAGTTACGACCGGACAGGGGGATACGAGCAGTACTTC.

The gene calls are TRBV10-2 and TRBJ1-6, with 8 bases identical to TRBD1. The V and J ends lost 3 bases and 9 bases, in that order; junction bases with no gene match: 7. Germline V gene lookup returns CDR1 WSHSY and CDR2 SAAADI. There are 15 residues in the CDR3. The CDR3 protein is CASSDFGTGASPLHF. DNA for the CDR3: TGCGCCAGCAGTGATTTCGGGACAGGTGCTTCACCCCTCCACTTT.

The CDR3: CASSHGRQGVLYEQYF. CDR3 bases: TGTGCCAGCAGCCATGGTAGACAGGGGGTTCTCTACGAGCAGTACTTC. This sequence joins TRBV14 and TRBJ2-7, with 9 positions matching TRBD1. Trimming cost V 3 bases and J 3 bases; bases outside gene matches: 9. Per germline, CDR1 SGHDN and CDR2 FVKESK. CDR3 length: 16 amino acids.

V and J are TRBV6-1 and TRBJ2-1, with TRBD2 matching over 9 bases. J was trimmed by 9 bases and V by 9 bases; bases with no gene match: 9. Germline CDR1 MNHNS, CDR2 SASEGT. This CDR3 spans 13 amino acids. This chain's CDR3 is CASTGTSLSEQFF. The CDR3 DNA sequence: TGTGCCAGTACCGGGACTAGCCTTTCTGAGCAGTTCTTC.

The rearrangement joins TRBV29-1 to TRBJ2-7; 9 bases match TRBD2. This CDR3 spans 16 amino acids. Per the germline V gene, CDR1 is SQVTM and CDR2 is ANQGSEA. The trim removed 3 bases at V and 0 bases at J, leaving 9 bases unmatched. CDR3 sequence reads: CSVEGGASGVSYEQYF. The CDR3 DNA is TGCAGCGTTGAGGGGGGCGCTAGCGGGGTCTCCTACGAGCAGTACTTC.

On this clone itself: The junction and the germline gene differ at one end; a read error may be behind it. The V and J genes are TRBV5-3 and TRBJ2-7; unclear D gene. TRBV5-3 is marked as an open reading frame, function uncertain. The CDR3 is 12 amino acids. In nucleotides, the CDR3 is TGTGCCAGCAGCTTGGCGGATGACGAGCAGTACTTC. Amino acids: CASSLADDEQYF.

This chain links TRBV7-6 with TRBJ2-7; D uncertain. The germline CDR1 and CDR2 sequences are SGHVS and FNYEAQ. Trimming took 3 bases from V and 5 from J, leaving 5 bases between them. The CDR3 contains 11 residues. DNA of the CDR3: TGTGCCAGCAGCTTTGGTGACGAGCAGTACTTC. It encodes CASSFGDEQYF.

This chain joins TRBV9 and TRBJ2-7, with TRBD2 identical over 8 bases. This CDR3 has 15 residues. The germline CDR1 and CDR2 sequences are SGDLS and YYNGEE. J lost 2 bases, V lost 3 bases, and 7 bases had no gene match. The CDR3 DNA follows: TGTGCCAGCAGCGCGGGGGGGTCAGGGGCCTACGAGCAGTACTTC. It is translated as CASSAGGSGAYEQYF.

CDR3 DNA: TGTGCCAGCAGTAGCCGGGACAGGGGGTACAATTCACCCCTCCACTTT. The encoded protein is CASSSRDRGYNSPLHF. The chain uses TRBV28 and TRBJ1-6; 11 positions agree with TRBD1. This CDR3 has 16 amino acids. V shed 5 bases and J 7 bases; nucleotides not matched to a gene: 7. CDR1 is MDHEN and CDR2 is SYDVKM in the germline V gene. Complete variable domain (other parts from reference TRBV28 and TRBJ1-6): DVKVTQSSRYLVKRTGEKVFLECVQDMDHENMFWYRQDPGLGLRLIYFSYDVKMKEKGDIPEGYSVSREKKERFSLILESASTNQTSMYLCASSSRDRGYNSPLHFGNGTRLTVT.

The J gene is TRBJ2-5, the V gene TRBV6-5, with D perhaps matching TRBD2 (7 bases). Germline CDR1 and CDR2: MNHEY and SVGAGI. The CDR3 spans 14 residues. V was clipped by 2 bases and J by 5 bases, with 12 bases between them. The CDR3 loop reads CASSYLGGAETQYF. The CDR3 DNA reads as TGTGCCAGCAGTTACCTAGGGGGGGCTGAGACCCAGTACTTC.

The gene calls are TRBV13 and TRBJ2-5; tentative D call: TRBD1 (6 bases). The CDR3 covers 17 residues. V lost 0 bases and J lost 0, with 14 bases in between. The germline gives CDR1 PRHDT, CDR2 FYEKMQ (reference sequence). CDR3: CASSLGGHRAYQETQYF. The CDR3, as DNA: TGTGCCAGCAGCTTAGGGGGACATCGGGCGTACCAAGAGACCCAGTACTTC. Using reference TRBV13 and TRBJ2-5 for the parts outside the CDR3, the full variable domain is AAGVIQSPRHLIKEKRETATLKCYPIPRHDTVYWYQQGPGQDPQFLISFYEKMQSDKGSIPDRFSAQQFSDYHSELNMSSLELGDSALYFCASSLGGHRAYQETQYFGPGTRLLVL.

A few counts support this clone. The chain is built from TRBV18 and TRBJ1-2; maybe TRBD1 (6 bases). Germline CDR1 is KGHSH and CDR2 is LQKENI. Trimming left V 0 bases short and J 2 bases short, with 10 bases between. This CDR3 has 15 residues. This CDR3 reads CASSPPGQWNYGYTF. The CDR3 DNA reads as TGTGCCAGCTCACCACCCGGACAGTGGAACTATGGCTACACCTTC.

V usage is TRBV9 and J usage is TRBJ1-2; no reliable D call. Germline V gene data show CDR1 as SGDLS and CDR2 as YYNGEE. Between the trimmed V and J ends, which lost 4 bases and 8 bases, there was a span of 9 bases. The CDR3 sequence is 11 residues long. The CDR3 here is CASSSLGGYTF. The DNA of the CDR3 is TGTGCCAGCAGCTCCCTCGGAGGCTACACCTTC.

This rearrangement joins TRBV19 to TRBJ2-1, with 7 bases that match TRBD1. The CDR3 contains 16 residues. J gave up 3 bases and V 11 bases, and 16 bases lay outside the gene matches. In germline, CDR1 is LNHDA, CDR2 SQIVND (reference sequence). The CDR3 reads CAVTPHPRDSYNEQFF. In DNA form, the CDR3 reads TGTGCCGTTACCCCTCATCCCCGGGACAGCTACAATGAGCAGTTCTTC.

This clone was counted a few times. CDR3 residues: CASSFLSTNEKLFF. CDR3 DNA sequence: TGTGCCAGCAGCTTTTTGTCAACTAATGAAAAACTGTTTTTT. The chain combines TRBV2 with TRBJ1-4; the D is unclear. V was trimmed by 6 bases and J by 0 bases, leaving 8 bases between them. The CDR3 length is 14 residues. The germline CDR1 and CDR2 sequences are SNHLY and FYNNEI.

The CDR3 reads CASSDAVVGAQYQETQYF. In nucleotides, the CDR3 is TGTGCCAGCAGTGATGCGGTGGTAGGGGCCCAATACCAAGAGACCCAGTACTTC. This chain connects TRBV6-1 to TRBJ2-5; a weak D match, TRBD1 (5 bases). The V and J ends lost 3 bases and 0 bases respectively, with 20 bases between them. CDR1 and CDR2 from the germline V gene are MNHNS and SASEGT. The CDR3 length is 18 residues.

The V call is TRBV28, the J call TRBJ1-2; no firm D call. Trimming cost V 4 bases and J 7 bases, with 13 bases left between them. From germline, CDR1 is MDHEN and CDR2 SYDVKM. This CDR3 spans 13 amino acids. The CDR3 bases are TGTGCCAGCAGTTGGGCCCCTCGAGGTGGCTACACCTTC. This codes for CASSWAPRGGYTF.

J is TRBJ2-2 and V is TRBV4-3, with TRBD2 matching over 9 bases. J lost 8 bases, V lost 0 bases, and 10 bases had no gene match. There are 17 residues in the CDR3. Germline V lookup: CDR1 LGHNA, CDR2 YSLEER. The CDR3 loop is CASSQDRKRGAGGELFF. CDR3 bases: TGCGCCAGCAGCCAAGATAGGAAGCGGGGGGCCGGGGGGGAGCTGTTTTTT.

This chain connects TRBV2 to TRBJ2-2; D is uncertain. Per germline, CDR1 SNHLY and CDR2 FYNNEI. The CDR3 has 12 amino acids. The germline V and J ends were trimmed by 8 bases and 7 bases, with 11 bases remaining between them. The CDR3: CASFKKVGELFF. For the CDR3, the DNA is TGTGCCAGCTTTAAGAAGGTCGGGGAGCTGTTTTTT.

J is TRBJ1-1 and V is TRBV7-9; no clear D gene. Germline values: CDR1 SEHNR, CDR2 FQNEAQ (reference sequence). Trimming took 4 bases from V and 1 from J, leaving 4 bases between them. The CDR3 totals 12 residues. The CDR3 nucleotides read TGTGCCAGCAGCTACGGGAACACTGAAGCTTTCTTT. It is translated as CASSYGNTEAFF.

The rearrangement links TRBV28 to TRBJ2-5; D is perhaps TRBD1 (6 bases). The CDR3 consists of 14 residues. Per the germline V gene, CDR1 is MDHEN and CDR2 is SYDVKM. The germline V and J ends were trimmed by 6 bases and 1 base, with 12 bases remaining between them. The CDR3 sequence: CASRPDRPQETQYF. The CDR3 coding sequence is TGTGCCAGCAGGCCTGACAGGCCCCAAGAGACCCAGTACTTC.

CDR3 region: CASSPVFLGREPFF. The CDR3 region has the DNA TGCGCCAGCAGCCCTGTCTTCCTTGGCAGGGAACCTTTCTTT. This chain uses TRBV4-1 with TRBJ1-1, with a weak D call TRBD1 (5 bases). Trimming cost V 4 bases and J 12 bases, with 21 bases left between them. CDR1 and CDR2 from the germline V gene are MGHRA and YSYEKL. This CDR3 region has 14 residues.

The rearrangement uses TRBV28 and TRBJ2-5; D ambiguous. Germline V CDR1 and CDR2: MDHEN, SYDVKM. This CDR3 contains 14 residues. The V end lost 2 bases, the J end lost 1 base, and 8 bases lay between the germline ends. In nucleotides, the CDR3 is TGTGCCAGCAGTTTACTGGCCGTCCAAGAGACCCAGTACTTC. Its protein product is CASSLLAVQETQYF.

This clone turned up a few times. This sample also contains other DNA sequences that code for the same CDR3. In nucleotides, the CDR3 is TGCGCCAGCAGCTTGGTAGGGGGTTCGTACGAGCAGTACTTC. It yields the protein CASSLVGGSYEQYF. The rearrangement uses TRBV5-1 and TRBJ2-7; perhaps TRBD1 as D (6 bases). This CDR3 has 14 amino acids. The ends were cut back, 0 bases at V and 4 bases at J, with 11 bases in the middle. Germline loops: CDR1 SGHRS, CDR2 YFSETQ. Complete variable domain (other parts from reference TRBV5-1 and TRBJ2-7): KAGVTQTPRYLIKTRGQQVTLSCSPISGHRSVSWYQQTPGQGLQFLFEYFSETQRNKGNFPGRFSGRQFSNSRSEMNVSTLELGDSALYLCASSLVGGSYEQYFGPGTRLTVT.